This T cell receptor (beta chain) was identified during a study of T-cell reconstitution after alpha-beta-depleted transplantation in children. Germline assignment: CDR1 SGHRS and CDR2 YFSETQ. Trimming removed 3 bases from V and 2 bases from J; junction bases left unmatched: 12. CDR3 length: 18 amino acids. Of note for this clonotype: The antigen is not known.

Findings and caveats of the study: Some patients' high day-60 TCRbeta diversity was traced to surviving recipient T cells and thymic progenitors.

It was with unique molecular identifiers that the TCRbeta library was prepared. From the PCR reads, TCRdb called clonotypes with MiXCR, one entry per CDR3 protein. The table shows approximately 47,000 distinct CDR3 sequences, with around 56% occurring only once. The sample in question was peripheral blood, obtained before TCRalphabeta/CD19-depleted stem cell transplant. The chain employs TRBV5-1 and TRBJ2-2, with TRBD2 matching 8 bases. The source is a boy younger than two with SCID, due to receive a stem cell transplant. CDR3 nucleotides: TGCGCCAGCAGCTGGAAATTGTACGGGGGGGCAAACACCGGGGAGCTGTTTTTT. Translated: CASSWKLYGGANTGELFF.